This TCR beta chain was identified during a study of T cells in Graves' hyperthyroidism and ophthalmopathy. Notes on the study in general: For ophthalmopathy, model prediction preceded onset by a median around 7 months.

RNA transcripts yielded amplified TCR beta CDR3 regions. HTBI primers were used for first-round RT-PCR of the TCR CDR3. TCRdb re-called the multiplex PCR reads through MiXCR, storing one row per CDR3 protein. This sample has fewer than 650,000 distinct CDR3 sequences, with about 15% found just once. This clonotype came up many times. The target antigen is unknown. The CDR3 is made up of 13 amino acids. Trimming left V 2 bases short and J 7 bases short, with 12 bases between. CDR1 and CDR2 (germline): SEHNR, FQNEAQ (reference sequence). Diagnoses rested on clinical symptoms, serum thyroxine and TRAb, thyroid ultrasound and orbital computed tomography.

J is TRBJ2-7 and V is TRBV7-9; no reliable D call. This receptor was obtained from a woman aged 40 to 49 with Graves' ophthalmopathy. Sequenced input: blood. The chain's CDR3 is CASSLTQDGEQYF. The CDR3 region has the DNA TGTGCCAGCAGCTTAACGCAGGACGGGGAGCAGTACTTC.